These T cell receptor beta chains were read from a single sample in a study of OX40 agonist ivuxolimab in advanced cancers. Profiled with immunoSEQ multiplex PCR; TCRdb holds only in-frame clones, not every one. The sample records approximately 87,000 clones, around 90% being singletons. The sequences come from CD4+ or CD8+ T cells sorted from blood, collected in a trial of the OX40 agonist ivuxolimab. These receptors all come from an adult with an advanced solid tumor such as melanoma, head and neck, liver or kidney cancer. CDR3s include the opening cysteine and the closing phenylalanine or tryptophan. Fields, in order: J gene, V gene, CDR3 protein.

TRBJ1-2 TRBV28 CASSSHTTGGYGYTF
TRBJ1-1 TRBV19 CASSTFRVARMNTEAFF
TRBJ2-7 TRBV7-2 CASSSLPTSGKGYEQYF
TRBJ1-5 TRBV12-5 CASDTRQGRQPQHF
TRBJ2-7 TRBV18 CASSPGTSGTYEQYF
TRBJ2-3 TRBV7-2 CASSIPAGGTDTQYF
TRBJ2-5 TRBV6-6 CASSYSAETQYF
TRBJ2-7 TRBV6-6 CASSYPADSYEQYF
TRBJ2-7 TRBV28 CASSLTPDRGYEQYF
TRBJ2-3 TRBV11-2 CASNRTGAGTDTQYF
TRBJ2-7 TRBV18 CASSRSGEEEQYF
TRBJ2-7 TRBV6-5 CASSYDTLSYEQYF
TRBJ2-1 TRBV27 CASTRVTGTRIYNEQFF
TRBJ1-1 TRBV5-6 CASEFGGAGNTEAFF
TRBJ2-1 TRBV5-1 CASSLEGFSYNEQFF
TRBJ2-3 TRBV5-4 CASSIVSDTQYF
TRBJ2-3 TRBV7-8 CASSYLRQASPNTQYF
TRBJ2-7 TRBV6-6 CASSLQGQGYEQYF
TRBJ2-1 TRBV27 CARSLGASGQFF
TRBJ2-7 TRBV14 CASSQDSFPSGHEQYF
TRBJ2-7 TRBV5-6 CASSLVRDSYEQYF
TRBJ1-2 TRBV15 CATSRGIQGQHYGYTF
TRBJ2-1 TRBV19 CASTRRTDYNEQFF
TRBJ2-1 TRBV10-3 CAISGLTSGADNEQFF
TRBJ1-1 TRBV30 CAWGDRGRGTEAFF
TRBJ1-4 TRBV28 CASSFLDSPNEKLFF
TRBJ2-7 TRBV6-5 CASSYSRGHSYEQYF
TRBJ2-1 TRBV12-5 CASEASGSDEQFF
TRBJ2-1 TRBV6-1 CASSEFVTWALAGNEQFF
TRBJ1-6 TRBV7-2 CASSAGGDNSPLHF
TRBJ1-6 TRBV2 CASRFWTSSYNSPLHF